This TCR beta chain came from a study of Ad26.COV2.S vaccination and SARS-CoV-2 variants. Treatment reported: about 20 received Ad26.COV2.S at low or high dose, single or two shots; a few received placebo; per-sample allocation not given. Sampling took place 63 days after the first vaccine or placebo injection. Libraries were prepared by immunoSEQ multiplex PCR; TCRdb keeps only in-frame clonotypes and omits some of them. This table holds around 500,000 clones, nearly 90% found once. Germline assignment: CDR1 LGHDT and CDR2 YNNKEL (reference sequence). The CDR3 extends over 14 amino acids. The V end was cut by 1 base, the J end by 5 bases, with 9 bases between. Turning to this clone: As yet, its antigen is unknown.

Notes on the study in general: Breadth, reportedly substantial, characterized the spike-specific CD8+ and CD4+ T cell responses after vaccination.

V and J are TRBV3-1 (or the pseudogene TRBV3-2) and TRBJ1-5; no reliable D call. Sequencing used peripheral blood, obtained in a trial of Ad26.COV2.S vaccine versus placebo. The TCR comes from a person between 18 and 65 years old who received the Ad26.COV2.S COVID-19 vaccine or a placebo. CDR3 residues: CASSQGHKDQPQHF. CDR3 DNA: TGTGCCAGCAGCCAAGGACATAAAGATCAGCCCCAGCATTTT.